This TCR beta chain was retrieved from a study of T cell responses to AZD1222 COVID-19 vaccine. Study outcomes and limitations: Spike-specific TCR breadth and depth both grew after two AZD1222 doses. No repertoire was sampled before or during the peak T cell response, only after it. Recipients of AZD1222 seropositive at baseline numbered only five or six.

Researchers grouped second doses given at about 4 or about 12 weeks into one pool. About this clone: The antigen remains undetermined.

Clones were read by immunoSEQ multiplex PCR, and TCRdb kept only the in-frame ones, dropping some. The data hold around 170,000 clones, with around 90% observed a single time. The sample here was peripheral blood, taken 28 days after the second AZD1222 dose. This TCR was sampled from an adult who received the AZD1222 COVID-19 vaccine.

CDR3 region: CASSQGGLGADTQYF. In nucleotides, the CDR3 is TGTGCCAGCAGCCAAGGGGGACTGGGGGCAGATACGCAGTATTTT. V usage is TRBV3-1 (or the pseudogene TRBV3-2) and J usage is TRBJ2-3; maybe TRBD2 (6 bases). Germline loops: CDR1 LGHDT, CDR2 YNNKEL (reference sequence). The CDR3 totals 15 residues. Trimming left V 1 base short and J 4 bases short, with 12 bases between.